This entry features one T cell receptor (beta chain) sequence. The target antigen is unknown. The sample belongs to a study of shared clonotypes between healthy human individuals. Points from the study as a whole: The study drew on few donors, limiting represented genetic and exposure-history diversity.

Trimming removed 5 bases from V and 2 bases from J, with 16 bases in between. CDR1 is MNHEY, CDR2 SMNVEV, per germline (reference sequence). CDR3 length: 16 residues. CD8 cells regarded as naive lacked CD45RO, were positively chosen for CCR7, and omitted terminally differentiated effector memory CD45RA+ cells. Sorted-subset replicate PCR reactions contained 200 to 250 ng DNA, corresponding to about 30,000 T cell genomes. The data were produced by immunoSEQ multiplex PCR, yet TCRdb's version contains in-frame clones alone and is incomplete. The sample yields approximately 650,000 clones, around 95% seen once.

The specimen was naive CD8+ T cells sorted from blood. V gene TRBV27 combines with J gene TRBJ2-1, with a tentative D call TRBD1 (5 bases). The sequence was obtained from a woman in her twenties or thirties in good health. The CDR3 region has the DNA TGTGCCAGCAGTCCCGGTGGGGCCAGCGCCTACAATGAGCAGTTCTTC. The encoded protein is CASSPGGASAYNEQFF.